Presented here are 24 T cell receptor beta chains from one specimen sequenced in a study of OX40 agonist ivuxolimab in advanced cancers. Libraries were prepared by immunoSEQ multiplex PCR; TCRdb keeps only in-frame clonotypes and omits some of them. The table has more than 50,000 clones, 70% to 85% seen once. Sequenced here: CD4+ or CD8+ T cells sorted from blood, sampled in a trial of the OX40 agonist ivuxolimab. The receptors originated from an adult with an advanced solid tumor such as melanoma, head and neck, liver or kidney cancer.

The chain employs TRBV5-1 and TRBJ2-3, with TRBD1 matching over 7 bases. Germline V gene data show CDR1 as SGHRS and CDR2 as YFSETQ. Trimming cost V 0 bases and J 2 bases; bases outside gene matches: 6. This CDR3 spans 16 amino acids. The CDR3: CASSLGGQTFTDTQYF. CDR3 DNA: TGCGCCAGCAGCTTGGGGGGACAGACATTCACAGATACGCAGTATTTT.

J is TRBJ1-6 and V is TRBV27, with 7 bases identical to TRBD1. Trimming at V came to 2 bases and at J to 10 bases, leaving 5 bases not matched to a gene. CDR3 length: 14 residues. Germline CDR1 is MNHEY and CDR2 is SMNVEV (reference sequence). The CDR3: CASSLDRVGSPLHF. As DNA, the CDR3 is TGTGCCAGCAGTTTAGACAGGGTCGGGTCACCCCTCCACTTT.

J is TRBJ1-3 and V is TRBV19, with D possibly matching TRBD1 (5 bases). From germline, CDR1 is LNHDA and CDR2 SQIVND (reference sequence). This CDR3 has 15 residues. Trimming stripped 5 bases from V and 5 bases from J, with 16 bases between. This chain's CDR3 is CASSADGRGRNTIYF. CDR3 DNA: TGTGCCAGTAGTGCCGATGGGAGGGGACGAAACACCATATATTTT.

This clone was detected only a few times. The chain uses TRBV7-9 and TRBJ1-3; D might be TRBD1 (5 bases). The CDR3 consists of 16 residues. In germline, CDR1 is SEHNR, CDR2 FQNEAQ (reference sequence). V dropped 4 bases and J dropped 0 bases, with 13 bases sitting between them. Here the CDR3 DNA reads TGTGCCAGCAGCTCAGCCAGGGCTAGCTCTGGAAACACCATATATTTT. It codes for CASSSARASSGNTIYF.

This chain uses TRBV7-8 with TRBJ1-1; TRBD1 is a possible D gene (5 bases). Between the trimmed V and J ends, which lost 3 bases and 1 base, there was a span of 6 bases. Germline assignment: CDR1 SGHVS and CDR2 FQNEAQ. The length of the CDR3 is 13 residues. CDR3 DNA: TGTGCCAGCAGCTTGACAGAGAACACTGAAGCTTTCTTT. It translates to CASSLTENTEAFF.

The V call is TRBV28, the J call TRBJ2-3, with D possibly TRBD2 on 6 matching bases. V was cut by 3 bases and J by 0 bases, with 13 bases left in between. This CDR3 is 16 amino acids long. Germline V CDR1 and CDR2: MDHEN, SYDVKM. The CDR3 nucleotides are TGTGCCAGCAGTTTTGGGAGCGGGTTCAGCACAGATACGCAGTATTTT. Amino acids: CASSFGSGFSTDTQYF.

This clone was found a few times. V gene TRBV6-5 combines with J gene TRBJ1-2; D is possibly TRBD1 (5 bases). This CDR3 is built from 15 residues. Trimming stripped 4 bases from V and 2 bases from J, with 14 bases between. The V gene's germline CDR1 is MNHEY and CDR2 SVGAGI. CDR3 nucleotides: TGTGCCAGCAGTTCGCCAGGGAAGGGGAACTATGGCTACACCTTC. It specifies CASSSPGKGNYGYTF.

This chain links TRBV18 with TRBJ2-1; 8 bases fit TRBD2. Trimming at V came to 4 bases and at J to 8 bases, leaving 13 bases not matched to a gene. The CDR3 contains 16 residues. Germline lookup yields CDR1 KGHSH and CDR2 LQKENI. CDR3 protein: CASSRAGARNRDEQFF. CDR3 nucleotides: TGTGCCAGCTCACGAGCGGGGGCCCGTAATCGGGATGAGCAGTTCTTC.

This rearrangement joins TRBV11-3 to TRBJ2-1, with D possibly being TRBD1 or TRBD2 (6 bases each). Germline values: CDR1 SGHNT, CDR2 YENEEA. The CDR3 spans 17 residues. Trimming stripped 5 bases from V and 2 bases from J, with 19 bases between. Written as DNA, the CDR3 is TGTGCCAGCAGCCGAAGGGGGGAGCGGGTAACCTACAATGAGCAGTTCTTC. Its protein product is CASSRRGERVTYNEQFF.

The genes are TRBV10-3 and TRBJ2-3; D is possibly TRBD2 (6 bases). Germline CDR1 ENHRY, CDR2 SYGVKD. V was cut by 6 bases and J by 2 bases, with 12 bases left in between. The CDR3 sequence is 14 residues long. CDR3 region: CAISPGDLTDTQYF. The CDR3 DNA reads TGTGCCATCAGCCCGGGGGACCTCACAGATACGCAGTATTTT.

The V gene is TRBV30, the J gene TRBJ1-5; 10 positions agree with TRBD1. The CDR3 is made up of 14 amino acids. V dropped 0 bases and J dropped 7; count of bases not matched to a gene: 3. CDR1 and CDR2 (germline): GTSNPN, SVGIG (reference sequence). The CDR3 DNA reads TGTGCCTGGAGTGTAGGACAGGGGGGACAGCCCCAGCATTTT. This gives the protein CAWSVGQGGQPQHF.

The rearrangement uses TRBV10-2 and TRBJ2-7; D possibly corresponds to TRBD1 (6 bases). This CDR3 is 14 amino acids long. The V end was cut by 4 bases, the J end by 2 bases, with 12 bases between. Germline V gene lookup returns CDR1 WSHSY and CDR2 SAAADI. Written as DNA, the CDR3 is TGCGCCAGCAGTGGACAGGACCTAACCTACGAGCAGTACTTC. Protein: CASSGQDLTYEQYF.

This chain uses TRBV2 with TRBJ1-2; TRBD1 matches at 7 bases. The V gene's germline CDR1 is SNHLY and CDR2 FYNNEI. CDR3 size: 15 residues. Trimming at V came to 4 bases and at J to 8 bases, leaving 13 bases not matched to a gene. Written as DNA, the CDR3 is TGTGCCAGCAGTGCAAGGGCAGGGGGACAGAAAGGCTACACCTTC. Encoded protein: CASSARAGGQKGYTF.

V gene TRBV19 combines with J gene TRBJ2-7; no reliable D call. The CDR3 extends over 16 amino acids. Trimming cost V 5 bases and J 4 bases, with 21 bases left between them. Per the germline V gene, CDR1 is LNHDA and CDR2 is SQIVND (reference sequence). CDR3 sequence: CASSGSGLAVGYEQYF. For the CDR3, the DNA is TGTGCCAGTAGTGGGTCCGGGCTCGCCGTGGGGTACGAGCAGTACTTC.

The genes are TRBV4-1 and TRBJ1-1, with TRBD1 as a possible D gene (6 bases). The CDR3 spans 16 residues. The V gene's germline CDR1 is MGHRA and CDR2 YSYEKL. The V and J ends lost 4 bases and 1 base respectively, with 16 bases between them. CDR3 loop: CASSLGQLGRNTEAFF. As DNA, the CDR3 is TGCGCCAGCAGCCTCGGACAGCTAGGGAGGAACACTGAAGCTTTCTTT.

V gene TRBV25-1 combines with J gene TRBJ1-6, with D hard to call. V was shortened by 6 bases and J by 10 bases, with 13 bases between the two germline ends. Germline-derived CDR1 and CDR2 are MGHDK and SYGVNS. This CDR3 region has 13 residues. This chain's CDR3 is CASRGRVDSPLHF. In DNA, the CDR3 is TGTGCCAGCAGAGGGAGGGTCGACTCACCCCTCCACTTT. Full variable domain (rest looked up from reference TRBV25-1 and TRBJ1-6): EADIYQTPRYLVIGTGKKITLECSQTMGHDKMYWYQQDPGMELHLIHYSYGVNSTEKGDLSSESTVSRIRTEHFPLTLESARPSHTSQYLCASRGRVDSPLHFGNGTRLTVT.

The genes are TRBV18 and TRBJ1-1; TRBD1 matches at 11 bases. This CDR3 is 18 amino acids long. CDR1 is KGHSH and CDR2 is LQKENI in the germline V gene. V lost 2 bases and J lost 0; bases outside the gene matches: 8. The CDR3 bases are TGTGCCAGCTCACCAAGGGGACAGGGGGGATTCATGAACACTGAAGCTTTCTTT. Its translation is CASSPRGQGGFMNTEAFF.

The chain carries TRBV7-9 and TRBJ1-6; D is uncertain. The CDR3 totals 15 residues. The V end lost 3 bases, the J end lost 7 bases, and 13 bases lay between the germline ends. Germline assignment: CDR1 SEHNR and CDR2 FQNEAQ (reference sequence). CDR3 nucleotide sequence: TGTGCCAGCAGCTTGGACGGTTCTTTCAATTCACCCCTCCACTTT. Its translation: CASSLDGSFNSPLHF.

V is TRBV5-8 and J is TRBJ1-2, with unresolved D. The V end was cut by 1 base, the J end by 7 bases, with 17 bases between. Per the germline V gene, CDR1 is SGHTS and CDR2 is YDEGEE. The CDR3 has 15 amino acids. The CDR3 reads CASSLIPGGRSGYTF. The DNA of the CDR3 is TGTGCCAGCAGCTTGATTCCGGGAGGTCGGTCTGGCTACACCTTC. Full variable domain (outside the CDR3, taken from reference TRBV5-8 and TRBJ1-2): EAGVTQSPTHLIKTRGQQATLRCSPISGHTSVYWYQQALGLGLQFLLWYDEGEERNRGNFPPRFSGRQFPNYSSELNVNALELEDSALYLCASSLIPGGRSGYTFGSGTRLTVV.

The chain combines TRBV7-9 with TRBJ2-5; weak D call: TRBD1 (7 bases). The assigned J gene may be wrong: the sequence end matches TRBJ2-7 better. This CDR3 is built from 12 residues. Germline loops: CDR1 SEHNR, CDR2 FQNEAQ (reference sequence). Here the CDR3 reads CAGGDSSYEQYF. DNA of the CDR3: TGTGCCGGAGGGGACAGCTCCTACGAGCAGTACTTC.

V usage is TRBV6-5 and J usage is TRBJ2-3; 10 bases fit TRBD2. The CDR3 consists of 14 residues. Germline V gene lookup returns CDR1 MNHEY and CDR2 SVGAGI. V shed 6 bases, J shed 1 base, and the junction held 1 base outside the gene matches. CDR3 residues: CASRLAGGTDTQYF. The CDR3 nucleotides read TGTGCCAGCAGGCTAGCGGGGGGCACAGATACGCAGTATTTT.

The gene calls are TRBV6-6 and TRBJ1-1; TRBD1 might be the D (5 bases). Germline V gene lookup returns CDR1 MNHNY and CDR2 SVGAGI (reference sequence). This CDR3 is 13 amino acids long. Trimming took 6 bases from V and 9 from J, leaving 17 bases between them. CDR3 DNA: TGTGCCAGCAGGCCAGTCAGGGATACTCAAGCTTTCTTT. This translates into CASRPVRDTQAFF.

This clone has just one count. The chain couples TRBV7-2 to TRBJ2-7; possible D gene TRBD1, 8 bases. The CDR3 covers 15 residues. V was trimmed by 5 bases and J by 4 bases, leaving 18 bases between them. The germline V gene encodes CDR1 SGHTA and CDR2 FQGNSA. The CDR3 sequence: CASSLRQGTMYEQYF. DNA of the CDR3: TGTGCCAGCAGCCTGAGACAGGGGACTATGTACGAGCAGTACTTC.

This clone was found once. The CDR3 here is CSVHSGGSYNEQFF. The CDR3 region has the DNA TGCAGCGTCCACTCCGGGGGGTCTTACAATGAGCAGTTCTTC. This sequence joins TRBV29-1 and TRBJ2-1; 7 bases map to TRBD2. The germline gives CDR1 SQVTM, CDR2 ANQGSEA. V gave up 6 bases and J gave up 4 bases; unmatched junction bases: 9. The CDR3 loop spans 14 amino acids.